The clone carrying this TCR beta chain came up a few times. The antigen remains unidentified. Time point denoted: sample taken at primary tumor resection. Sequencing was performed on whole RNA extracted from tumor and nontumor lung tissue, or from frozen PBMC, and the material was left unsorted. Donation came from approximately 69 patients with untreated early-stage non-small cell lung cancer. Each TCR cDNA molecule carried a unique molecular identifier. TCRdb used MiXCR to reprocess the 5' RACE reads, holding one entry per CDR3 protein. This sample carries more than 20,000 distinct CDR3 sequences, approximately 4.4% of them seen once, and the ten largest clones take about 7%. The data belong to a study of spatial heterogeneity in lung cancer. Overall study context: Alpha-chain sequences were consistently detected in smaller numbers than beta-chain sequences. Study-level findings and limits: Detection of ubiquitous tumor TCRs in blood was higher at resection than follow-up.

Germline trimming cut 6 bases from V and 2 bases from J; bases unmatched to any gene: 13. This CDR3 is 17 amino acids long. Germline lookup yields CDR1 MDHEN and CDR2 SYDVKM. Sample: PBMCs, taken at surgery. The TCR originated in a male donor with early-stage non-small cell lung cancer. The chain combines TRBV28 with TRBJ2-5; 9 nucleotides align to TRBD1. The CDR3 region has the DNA TGTGCCAGCAGATCCCTGGGACAGGGTCGACGGCAAGAGACCCAGTACTTC. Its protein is CASRSLGQGRRQETQYF.